This entry is about one T cell receptor (beta chain). Generated by immunoSEQ multiplex PCR, the TCRdb table keeps only in-frame clones and is missing some. The repertoire holds 5,000 or so clones, around 81% seen once, with about 20% in the top ten. These data are taken from a study of immune evolution from preneoplasia to lung adenocarcinoma. The CDR3 spans 16 residues. After removal of 4 bases from V and 9 bases from J, the junction contained 16 bases not matched to a gene. CDR1 SGHKS and CDR2 YYEKEE come from the germline V gene (reference sequence). Material for sequencing was FFPE adjacent normal lung tissue. The clonotype comes from a donor older than 65 with lung adenocarcinoma. The chain carries TRBV5-5 and TRBJ2-1; TRBD1 matches at 7 bases. CDR3 protein: CASSRIADQGEGEQFF. Written as DNA, the CDR3 is TGTGCCAGCAGCCGAATAGCAGACCAGGGGGAAGGTGAGCAGTTCTTC.